The source of this TCR beta chain is a study of OX40 agonist ivuxolimab in advanced cancers. Clones were sequenced by immunoSEQ multiplex PCR, and TCRdb holds only the in-frame ones, with some missing. The sample lists 35,000 to 50,000 clones, more than 75% occurring once. Trimming took off 4 bases at V and 0 bases at J, with 10 bases between the two ends. Per the germline V gene, CDR1 is MNHEY and CDR2 is SMNVEV (reference sequence). The CDR3 length is 14 residues. The J gene is TRBJ2-7, the V gene TRBV27; D might be TRBD1 or TRBD2, each matching 5 bases. The sequence was obtained from an adult with an advanced solid tumor such as melanoma, head and neck, liver or kidney cancer. The source was CD4+ or CD8+ T cells sorted from blood, collected in a trial of the OX40 agonist ivuxolimab. The CDR3 here is CASSWAGSSYEQYF. Here the CDR3 DNA reads TGTGCCAGCAGTTGGGCAGGGAGCTCCTACGAGCAGTACTTC.